This T cell receptor beta chain was sequenced for a study of early T cells in non-severe SARS-CoV-2 infection. Study as a whole: Sequencing of bulk RNA from unsorted whole blood was done, without chain pairing. Study-wide points: Using VDJdb, the matching emphasized anti-spike CD8 responses while missing private and CD4 specificities.

Unique molecular identifiers were added to individual cDNA molecules. TCRdb redid the calling of the 5' RACE reads with MiXCR, one entry per CDR3 protein. The table records 50,000 to 60,000 distinct CDR3 sequences, around 10% of them present only once. Trimming took off 7 bases at V and 4 bases at J, with 8 bases between the two ends. The CDR3 length is 11 residues. Germline V CDR1 and CDR2: SGHRS, YFSETQ. The sample holds many counts of this clonotype. The antigen remains undetermined. Sequencing used whole blood, obtained at baseline. The sequence was collected from an adult who was a healthcare worker with PCR-confirmed SARS-CoV-2 infection or an uninfected control (not recorded which). This chain links TRBV5-1 with TRBJ2-5, with D perhaps TRBD1 (6 bases). CDR3 nucleotide sequence: TGCGCCAGCGAACAGGGAGAGACCCAGTACTTC. Its protein is CASEQGETQYF.